The clone carrying this TCR beta chain turned up a few times. Its antigen is unknown. The data were obtained in a study of blood T cells in healthy people across ages. Overall study results and limits: A greater number of naive CD4+ cells and higher diversity distinguished long-lived donors from aged donors.

Drawing of peripheral blood yielded ten milliliters from each donor. It was with a sample-barcoded 5' primer and a J-beta primer mix that a second PCR of about 6 to 12 cycles was run. Each CDR3 protein is one row after TCRdb ran MiXCR on the 5' RACE reads. The top ten hold 15% to 20% of the sample, which has under 1,000,000 distinct CDR3 sequences, about half seen once. The CDR3 is made up of 13 amino acids. Germline CDR1 reads LGHDT; CDR2 reads YNNKEL (reference sequence). V lost 4 bases and J lost 3, with 9 bases in between. The receptor was isolated from an elderly man in good health. Material: blood. The V and J genes are TRBV3-1 and TRBJ1-1, with D possibly TRBD1 on 6 matching bases. DNA for the CDR3: TGTGCCAGCAGCCGGAAGGGGGACACTGAAGCTTTCTTT. Protein sequence: CASSRKGDTEAFF.